This TCR beta chain was recorded in a study of blood T cell repertoires in COVID-19. Study context: Sites across the United States, Italy and Spain contributed samples from acute and convalescent COVID-19. Sources were T cells, B-cell-depleted T cells, or PBMCs; the material itself was cDNA or gDNA.

The CDR3 contains 15 residues. Germline CDR1 is SGDLS and CDR2 is YYNGEE. The V end was cut by 4 bases, the J end by 4 bases, with 15 bases between. This clone came up once. Authors' methods: Reference gene primer amplification in the assay estimated nucleated cell counts. Profiled with immunoSEQ multiplex PCR; TCRdb holds only in-frame clones, not every one. That table furnishes V, J and clone size, whereas the DNA furnished D and trimming. Here the sample spans nearly 25,000 clones, approximately 75% being singletons. The Seattle patients, enrolled during active infection, were followed longitudinally.

This clonotype was sampled from a man aged 45-65 years with COVID-19, enrolled during active disease. The V gene is TRBV9, the J gene TRBJ2-1, with D perhaps matching TRBD1 (6 bases). The sample comprised peripheral blood. CDR3 in DNA: TGTGCCAGCAGCCAGGGGCAGGGCAGATACAATGAGCAGTTCTTC. This encodes CASSQGQGRYNEQFF.